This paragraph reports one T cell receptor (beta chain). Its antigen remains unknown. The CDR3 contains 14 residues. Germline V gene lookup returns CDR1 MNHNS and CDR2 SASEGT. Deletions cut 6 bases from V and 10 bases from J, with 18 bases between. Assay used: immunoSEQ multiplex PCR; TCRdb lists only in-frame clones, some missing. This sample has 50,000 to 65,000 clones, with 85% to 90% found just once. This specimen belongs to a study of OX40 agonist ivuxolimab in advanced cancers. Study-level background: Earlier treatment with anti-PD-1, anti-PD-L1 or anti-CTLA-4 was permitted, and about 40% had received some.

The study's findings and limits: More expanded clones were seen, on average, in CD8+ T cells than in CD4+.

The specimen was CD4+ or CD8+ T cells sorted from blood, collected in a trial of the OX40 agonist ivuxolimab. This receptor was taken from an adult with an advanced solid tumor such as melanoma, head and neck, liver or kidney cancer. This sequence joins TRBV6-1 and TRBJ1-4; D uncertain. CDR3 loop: CASSLVSEPGKLFF. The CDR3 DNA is TGTGCCAGCAGCCTCGTATCCGAACCGGGAAAACTGTTTTTT.